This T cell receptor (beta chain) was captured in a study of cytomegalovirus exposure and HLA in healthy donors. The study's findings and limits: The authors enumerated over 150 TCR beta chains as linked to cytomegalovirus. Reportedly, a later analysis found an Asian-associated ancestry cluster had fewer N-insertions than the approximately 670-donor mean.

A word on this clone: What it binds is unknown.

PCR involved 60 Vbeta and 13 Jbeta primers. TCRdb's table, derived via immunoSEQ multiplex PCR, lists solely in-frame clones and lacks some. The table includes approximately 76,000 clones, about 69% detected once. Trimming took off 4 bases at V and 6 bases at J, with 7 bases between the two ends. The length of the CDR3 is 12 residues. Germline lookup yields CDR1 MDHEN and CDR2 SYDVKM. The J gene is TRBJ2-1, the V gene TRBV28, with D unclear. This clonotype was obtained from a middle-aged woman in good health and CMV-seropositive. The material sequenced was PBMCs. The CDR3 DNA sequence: TGTGCCAGCAGTTCCGTCGTCAATGAGCAGTTCTTC. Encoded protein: CASSSVVNEQFF.